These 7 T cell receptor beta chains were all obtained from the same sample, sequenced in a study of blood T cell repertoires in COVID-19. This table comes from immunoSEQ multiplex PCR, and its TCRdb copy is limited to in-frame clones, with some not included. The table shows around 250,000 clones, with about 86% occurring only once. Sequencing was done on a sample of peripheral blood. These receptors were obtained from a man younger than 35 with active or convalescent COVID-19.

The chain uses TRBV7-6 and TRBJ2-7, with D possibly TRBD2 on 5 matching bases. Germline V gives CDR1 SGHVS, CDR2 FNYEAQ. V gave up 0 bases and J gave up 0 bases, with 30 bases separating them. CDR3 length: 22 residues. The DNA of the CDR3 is TGTGCCAGCAGCTTAGCCTCCCCGGGAAGAAACCTGATCCAATTCGGCTCCTACGAGCAGTACTTC. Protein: CASSLASPGRNLIQFGSYEQYF.

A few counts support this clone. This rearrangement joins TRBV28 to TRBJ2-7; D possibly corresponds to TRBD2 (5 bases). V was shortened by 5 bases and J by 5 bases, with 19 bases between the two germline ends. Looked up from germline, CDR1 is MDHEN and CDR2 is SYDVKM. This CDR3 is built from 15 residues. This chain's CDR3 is CASSANDVGIDEQYF. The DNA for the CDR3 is TGTGCCAGCAGTGCCAATGACGTCGGGATCGACGAGCAGTACTTC.

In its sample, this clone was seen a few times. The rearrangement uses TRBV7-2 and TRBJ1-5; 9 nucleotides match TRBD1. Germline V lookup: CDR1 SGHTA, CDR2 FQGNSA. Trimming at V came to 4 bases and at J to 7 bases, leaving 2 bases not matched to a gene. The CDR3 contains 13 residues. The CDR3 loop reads CASSSDRGQPQHF. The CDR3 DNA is TGTGCCAGCAGCTCCGACAGGGGGCAGCCCCAGCATTTT.

CDR3: CASSQEFRDRGLYEQYF. The CDR3 coding sequence is TGCGCCAGCAGCCAAGAATTCCGGGACAGGGGGCTCTACGAGCAGTACTTC. This sequence joins TRBV4-3 and TRBJ2-7; 12 bases line up with TRBD1. Trimming cost V 0 bases and J 3 bases; bases outside gene matches: 6. The CDR3 has 17 residues. Per germline, CDR1 LGHNA and CDR2 YSLEER.

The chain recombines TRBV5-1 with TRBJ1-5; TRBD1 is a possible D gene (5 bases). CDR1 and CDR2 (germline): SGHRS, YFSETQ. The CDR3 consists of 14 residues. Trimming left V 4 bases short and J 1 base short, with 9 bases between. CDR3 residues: CASSLGGSNQPQHF. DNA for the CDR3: TGCGCCAGCAGCCTCGGGGGGAGCAATCAGCCCCAGCATTTT.

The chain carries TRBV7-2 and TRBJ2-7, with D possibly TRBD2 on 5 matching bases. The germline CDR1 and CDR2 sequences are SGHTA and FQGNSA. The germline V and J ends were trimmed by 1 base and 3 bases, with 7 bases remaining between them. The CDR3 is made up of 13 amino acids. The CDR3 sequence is CASSLGSGYEQYF. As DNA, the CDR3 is TGTGCCAGCAGCTTAGGAAGCGGCTACGAGCAGTACTTC.

As DNA, the CDR3 is TGTGCCAGCAGCTTGAACAGGGGCACAGATACGCAGTATTTT. This codes for CASSLNRGTDTQYF. V gene TRBV11-2 combines with J gene TRBJ2-3, with a tentative D call TRBD1 (6 bases). The germline V gene encodes CDR1 SGHAT and CDR2 FQNNGV. This CDR3 contains 14 residues. Trimming cost V 3 bases and J 1 base, with 8 bases left between them.